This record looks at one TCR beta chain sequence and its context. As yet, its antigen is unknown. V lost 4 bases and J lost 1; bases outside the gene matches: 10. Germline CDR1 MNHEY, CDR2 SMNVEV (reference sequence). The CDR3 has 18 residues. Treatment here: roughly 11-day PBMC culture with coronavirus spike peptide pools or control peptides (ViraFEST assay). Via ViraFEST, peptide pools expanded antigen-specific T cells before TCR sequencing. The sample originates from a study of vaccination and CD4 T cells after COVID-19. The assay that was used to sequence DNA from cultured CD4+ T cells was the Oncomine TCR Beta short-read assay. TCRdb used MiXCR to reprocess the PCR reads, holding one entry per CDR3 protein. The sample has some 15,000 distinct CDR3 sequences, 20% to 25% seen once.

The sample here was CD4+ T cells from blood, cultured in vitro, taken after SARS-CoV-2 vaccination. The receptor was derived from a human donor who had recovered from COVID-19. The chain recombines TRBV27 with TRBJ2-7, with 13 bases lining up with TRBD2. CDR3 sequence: CASSSSGLAGERSYEQYF. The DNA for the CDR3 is TGTGCCAGCAGTTCCAGTGGACTAGCGGGAGAAAGGTCCTACGAGCAGTACTTC.